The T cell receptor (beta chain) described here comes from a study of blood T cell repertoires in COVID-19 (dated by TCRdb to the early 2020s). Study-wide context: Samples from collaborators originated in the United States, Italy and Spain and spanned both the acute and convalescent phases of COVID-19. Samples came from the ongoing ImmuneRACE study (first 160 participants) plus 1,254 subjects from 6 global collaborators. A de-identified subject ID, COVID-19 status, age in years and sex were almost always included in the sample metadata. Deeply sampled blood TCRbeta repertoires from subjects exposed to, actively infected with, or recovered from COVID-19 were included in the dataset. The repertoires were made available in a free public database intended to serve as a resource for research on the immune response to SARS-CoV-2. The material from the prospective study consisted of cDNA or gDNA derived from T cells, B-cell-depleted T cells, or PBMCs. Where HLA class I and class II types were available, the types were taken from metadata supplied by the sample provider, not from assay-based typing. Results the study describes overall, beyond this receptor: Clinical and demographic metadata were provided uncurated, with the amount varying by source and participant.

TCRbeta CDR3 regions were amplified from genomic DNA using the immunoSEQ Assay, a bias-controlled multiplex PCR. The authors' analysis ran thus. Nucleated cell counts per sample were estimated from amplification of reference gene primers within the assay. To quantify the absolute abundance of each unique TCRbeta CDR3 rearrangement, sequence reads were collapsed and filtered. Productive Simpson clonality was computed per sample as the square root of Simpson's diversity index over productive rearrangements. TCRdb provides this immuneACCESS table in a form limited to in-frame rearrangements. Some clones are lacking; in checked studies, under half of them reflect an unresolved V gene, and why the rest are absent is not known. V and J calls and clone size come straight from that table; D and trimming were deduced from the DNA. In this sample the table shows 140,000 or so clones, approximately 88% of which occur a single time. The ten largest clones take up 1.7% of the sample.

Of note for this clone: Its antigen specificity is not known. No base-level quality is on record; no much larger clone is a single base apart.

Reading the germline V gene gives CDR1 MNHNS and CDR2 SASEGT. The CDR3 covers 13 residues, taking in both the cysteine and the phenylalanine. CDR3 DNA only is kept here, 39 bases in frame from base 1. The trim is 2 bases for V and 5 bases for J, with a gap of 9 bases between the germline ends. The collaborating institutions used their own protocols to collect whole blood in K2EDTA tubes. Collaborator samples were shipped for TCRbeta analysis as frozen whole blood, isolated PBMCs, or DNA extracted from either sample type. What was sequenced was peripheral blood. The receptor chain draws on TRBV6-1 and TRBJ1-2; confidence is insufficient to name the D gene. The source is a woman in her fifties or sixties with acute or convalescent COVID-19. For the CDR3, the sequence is CASSETGAYGYTF. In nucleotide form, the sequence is TGTGCCAGCAGTGAAACGGGAGCTTATGGCTACACCTTC.